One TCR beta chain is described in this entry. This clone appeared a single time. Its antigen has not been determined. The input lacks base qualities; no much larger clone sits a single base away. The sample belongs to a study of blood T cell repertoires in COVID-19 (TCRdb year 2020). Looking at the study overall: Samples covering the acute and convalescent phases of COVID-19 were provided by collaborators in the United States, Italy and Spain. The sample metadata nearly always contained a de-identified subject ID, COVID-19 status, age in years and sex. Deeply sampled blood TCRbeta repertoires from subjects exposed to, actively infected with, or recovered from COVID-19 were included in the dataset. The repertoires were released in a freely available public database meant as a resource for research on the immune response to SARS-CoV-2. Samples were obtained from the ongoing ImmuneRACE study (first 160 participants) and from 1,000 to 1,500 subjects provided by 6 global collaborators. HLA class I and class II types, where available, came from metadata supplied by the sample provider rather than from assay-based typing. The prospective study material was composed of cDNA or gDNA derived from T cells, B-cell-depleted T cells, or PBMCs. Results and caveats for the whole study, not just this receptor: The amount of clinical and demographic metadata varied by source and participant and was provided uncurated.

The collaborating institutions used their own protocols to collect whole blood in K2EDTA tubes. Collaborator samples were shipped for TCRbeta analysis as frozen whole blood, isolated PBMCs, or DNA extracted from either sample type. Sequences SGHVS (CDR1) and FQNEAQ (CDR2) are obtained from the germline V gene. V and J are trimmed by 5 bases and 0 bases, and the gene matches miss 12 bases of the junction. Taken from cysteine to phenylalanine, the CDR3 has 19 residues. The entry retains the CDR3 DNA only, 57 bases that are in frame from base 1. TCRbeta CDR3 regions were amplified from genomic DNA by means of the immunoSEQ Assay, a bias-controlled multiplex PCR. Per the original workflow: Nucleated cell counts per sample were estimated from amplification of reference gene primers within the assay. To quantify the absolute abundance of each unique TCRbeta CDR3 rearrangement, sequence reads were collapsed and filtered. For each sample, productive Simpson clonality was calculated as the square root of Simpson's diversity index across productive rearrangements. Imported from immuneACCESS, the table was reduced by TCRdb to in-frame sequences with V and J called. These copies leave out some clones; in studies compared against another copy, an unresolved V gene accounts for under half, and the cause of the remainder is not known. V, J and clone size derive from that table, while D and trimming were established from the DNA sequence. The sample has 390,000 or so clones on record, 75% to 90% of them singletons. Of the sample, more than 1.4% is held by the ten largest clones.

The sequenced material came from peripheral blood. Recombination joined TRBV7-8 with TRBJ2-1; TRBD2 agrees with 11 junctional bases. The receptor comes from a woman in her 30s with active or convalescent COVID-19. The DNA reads TGTGCCAGCAGCGTACGCCTAGCGGGGGGCTTCAGCTCCTACAATGAGCAGTTCTTC. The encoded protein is CASSVRLAGGFSSYNEQFF.